The 17 T cell receptor beta chains in this list originate from one sample, sequenced in a study of cytomegalovirus exposure and HLA in healthy donors. PCR amplification relied on 60 Vbeta primers (plus 13 Jbeta primers). Assay used: immunoSEQ multiplex PCR; TCRdb lists only in-frame clones, some missing. The table records approximately 100,000 clones, 60% to 80% of them present only once. Material for sequencing was PBMCs. The receptors originated from a woman aged 18-35 years in good health and CMV-seropositive.

This clone has more than one count but fewer than ten. The chain couples TRBV6-5 to TRBJ2-1, with 8 bases aligning to TRBD1. The CDR3 spans 15 residues. CDR1 MNHEY and CDR2 SVGAGI come from the germline V gene. The V segment lost 2 bases and the J segment 8 bases; nucleotides outside the gene matches: 8. The DNA of the CDR3 is TGTGCCAGCAGTTACGAGCGGACAGGGTACCATGAGCAGTTCTTC. Translating it yields CASSYERTGYHEQFF.

The chain combines TRBV27 with TRBJ2-7; TRBD2 might be the D (6 bases). The CDR3 sequence is 14 residues long. V was clipped by 3 bases and J by 5 bases, with 14 bases between them. The germline V gene has CDR1 MNHEY and CDR2 SMNVEV (reference sequence). The CDR3 sequence: CASSFDWRGHEQYF. CDR3 DNA: TGTGCCAGCAGTTTCGACTGGAGGGGCCACGAGCAGTACTTC.

The rearrangement uses TRBV6-5 and TRBJ1-1; TRBD1 agrees at 7 bases. CDR3 length: 15 residues. V gave up 6 bases and J gave up 0 bases; unmatched junction bases: 7. CDR1 and CDR2 (germline): MNHEY, SVGAGI. CDR3 bases: TGTGCCAGCAGAAGCAGGGGGAGTATGAACACTGAAGCTTTCTTT. Protein product: CASRSRGSMNTEAFF.

V usage is TRBV7-9 and J usage is TRBJ1-2; TRBD1 agrees at 8 bases. From germline, CDR1 is SEHNR and CDR2 FQNEAQ (reference sequence). CDR3 length: 15 amino acids. The V segment lost 2 bases and the J segment 4 bases; nucleotides outside the gene matches: 6. CDR3 amino acids: CASSLKTGEGYGYTF. The CDR3 nucleotides are TGTGCCAGCAGCTTAAAGACAGGGGAAGGCTATGGCTACACCTTC.

V usage is TRBV7-2 and J usage is TRBJ2-1; 9 bases line up with TRBD1. Germline V gives CDR1 SGHTA, CDR2 FQGNSA. This CDR3 has 15 residues. Germline trimming cut 4 bases from V and 6 bases from J; bases unmatched to any gene: 7. This CDR3 is CASSSTGTGFNEQFF. The DNA of the CDR3 is TGTGCCAGCAGCTCCACCGGGACAGGGTTCAATGAGCAGTTCTTC. The complete variable domain, with remaining parts taken from reference TRBV7-2 and TRBJ2-1, reads GAGVSQSPSNKVTEKGKDVELRCDPISGHTALYWYRQSLGQGLEFLIYFQGNSAPDKSGLPSDRFSAERTGGSVSTLTIQRTQQEDSAVYLCASSSTGTGFNEQFFGPGTRLTVL.

This chain connects TRBV7-9 to TRBJ1-2, with D maybe TRBD1 (6 bases). V was trimmed by 3 bases and J by 4 bases, leaving 27 bases between them. Germline V gene lookup returns CDR1 SEHNR and CDR2 FQNEAQ (reference sequence). The CDR3 totals 19 residues. The CDR3 spells CASSFALGAGPLRIYGYTF. For the CDR3, the DNA is TGTGCCAGCAGCTTTGCCCTGGGGGCAGGGCCCCTCAGAATCTATGGCTACACCTTC.

The V gene is TRBV19, the J gene TRBJ2-2; 9 nucleotides match TRBD1. The CDR3 consists of 21 residues. The germline V gene has CDR1 LNHDA and CDR2 SQIVND (reference sequence). The trim removed 6 bases at V and 6 bases at J, leaving 26 bases unmatched. CDR3 residues: CASRVIGNLIGTGRGAGELFF. In nucleotides, the CDR3 is TGTGCCAGTAGGGTAATCGGCAACTTGATTGGGACAGGGAGGGGTGCCGGGGAGCTGTTTTTT.

This clone was seen only a few times. Written as DNA, the CDR3 is TGCGCCAGCAGCCAGCGGGAAGGGACCGGGGAGCTGTTTTTT. As protein: CASSQREGTGELFF. The V gene is TRBV4-3, the J gene TRBJ2-2, with a possible D match to TRBD2 (6 bases). The germline gives CDR1 LGHNA, CDR2 YSLEER. The CDR3 loop spans 14 amino acids. Trimming left V 3 bases short and J 5 bases short, with 10 bases between.

This chain links TRBV27 with TRBJ2-4; 7 bases align to TRBD1. This CDR3 region has 15 residues. V lost 5 bases and J lost 6; bases outside the gene matches: 10. CDR1 and CDR2 (germline): MNHEY, SMNVEV (reference sequence). CDR3 residues: CASSPRRTGGNIQYF. Here the CDR3 DNA reads TGTGCCAGCAGTCCCCGCCGGACAGGTGGAAACATTCAGTACTTC.

The chain is built from TRBV6-9 and TRBJ1-5; TRBD1 matches at 10 bases. V gave up 4 bases and J gave up 7 bases; unmatched junction bases: 13. The CDR3 has 17 amino acids. Germline V gene sequence: CDR1 MNHGY, CDR2 SVAAGI. This chain's CDR3 is CASSCTGQGDANQPQHF. For the CDR3, the DNA is TGTGCCAGCAGTTGTACCGGACAGGGGGACGCAAACCAGCCCCAGCATTTT.

This clone occurred once. J is TRBJ2-1 and V is TRBV10-3; 11 positions agree with TRBD2. Germline V lookup: CDR1 ENHRY, CDR2 SYGVKD. V lost 6 bases and J lost 6; bases outside the gene matches: 4. The CDR3 has 14 amino acids. CDR3 DNA sequence: TGTGCCATCAGAACTAGCGGGAGTATCAATGAGCAGTTCTTC. Translating gives CAIRTSGSINEQFF.

The sample holds one count of this clone. The CDR3 nucleotides read TGTGCCAGTAGGACAGGGCTTCAGCCCCAGCATTTT. Translation: CASRTGLQPQHF. The J gene is TRBJ1-5, the V gene TRBV6-5, with TRBD1 identical over 8 bases. CDR1 and CDR2 (germline): MNHEY, SVGAGI. Trimming cost V 9 bases and J 6 bases; bases outside gene matches: 4. CDR3 length: 12 amino acids.

V and J are TRBV27 and TRBJ2-5, with D unresolved. The CDR3 extends over 15 amino acids. Deletions cut 3 bases from V and 5 bases from J, with 16 bases between. From germline, CDR1 is MNHEY and CDR2 SMNVEV (reference sequence). CDR3 sequence reads: CASSFTANIGETQYF. CDR3 nucleotide sequence: TGTGCCAGCAGTTTCACGGCAAACATCGGGGAGACCCAGTACTTC.

This sequence joins TRBV18 and TRBJ2-2; 8 bases agree with TRBD1. CDR3 length: 15 amino acids. CDR1 and CDR2 from the germline V gene are KGHSH and LQKENI. V shed 3 bases, J shed 0 bases, and the junction held 0 bases outside the gene matches. In DNA, the CDR3 is TGTGCCAGCTCACCGGACAGGGCGAACACCGGGGAGCTGTTTTTT. Its protein product is CASSPDRANTGELFF.

This chain connects TRBV19 to TRBJ2-5; 8 bases align to TRBD1. CDR1 and CDR2 (germline): LNHDA, SQIVND (reference sequence). This CDR3 is 14 amino acids long. After removal of 2 bases from V and 3 bases from J, the junction contained 2 bases not matched to a gene. The CDR3 sequence is CASSIQGAKETQYF. CDR3 nucleotides: TGTGCCAGTAGTATACAGGGGGCAAAAGAGACCCAGTACTTC. Drawing the rest from reference TRBV19 and TRBJ2-5, the complete variable domain is DGGITQSPKYLFRKEGQNVTLSCEQNLNHDAMYWYRQDPGQGLRLIYYSQIVNDFQKGDIAEGYSVSREKKESFPLTVTSAQKNPTAFYLCASSIQGAKETQYFGPGTRLLVL.

This chain uses TRBV7-2 with TRBJ2-7; the D is unclear. The V gene lost 0 bases and the J gene lost 2 bases, with 11 bases spanning the gap. This CDR3 is built from 15 residues. Per the germline V gene, CDR1 is SGHTA and CDR2 is FQGNSA. The chain's CDR3 is CASSLAPSVAYEQYF. Here the CDR3 DNA reads TGTGCCAGCAGCTTAGCCCCCAGCGTCGCCTACGAGCAGTACTTC.

The chain links TRBV4-1 to TRBJ1-1; D is unclear. The CDR3 is made up of 14 amino acids. The germline V and J ends were trimmed by 4 bases and 4 bases, with 13 bases remaining between them. Germline CDR1 MGHRA, CDR2 YSYEKL. The CDR3 sequence: CASSREVASTEAFF. CDR3 DNA sequence: TGCGCCAGCAGCCGAGAAGTGGCTAGCACTGAAGCTTTCTTT.